Each of the 24 T cell receptor beta chains below was sequenced from the same sample in a study of T cells in Graves' hyperthyroidism and ophthalmopathy. Amplification yielded TCR beta CDR3 regions, with RNA transcripts as the source. The study used the HTBI primer set for a first-round RT-PCR of the TCR CDR3. TCRdb reprocessed the multiplex PCR reads via MiXCR and lists one record per CDR3 protein. The sample records around 350,000 distinct CDR3 sequences, about 18% being singletons. Source material: blood. Receptor source: a woman aged 18-29 years with Graves' hyperthyroidism.

There are many counts of this clonotype. V gene TRBV28 combines with J gene TRBJ1-2, with 7 bases fitting TRBD1. This CDR3 is built from 12 residues. CDR1 and CDR2 from the germline V gene are MDHEN and SYDVKM. Trimming removed 2 bases from V and 13 bases from J; junction bases left unmatched: 7. CDR3 residues: CASSLQGGFFTF. The CDR3, as DNA: TGTGCCAGCAGTTTACAGGGGGGTTTTTTCACCTTC.

A note on this clonotype: A much larger clone differs from this one at a single base, so this may be a read error. The chain joins TRBV5-1 to TRBJ2-2, with D possibly matching TRBD2 (5 bases). Per germline, CDR1 SGHRS and CDR2 YFSETQ. The CDR3 is 14 residues long. DNA of the CDR3: TGCGCCAGCAGCTTGGAGGTGGCTTCTGGGGAGCTGTGTTTT. This codes for CASSLEVASGELCF.

This clonotype was seen a handful of times. The chain employs TRBV12-5 and TRBJ2-7; the D gene is possibly TRBD2 (7 bases). Trimming stripped 6 bases from V and 5 bases from J, with 11 bases between. This CDR3 region has 12 residues. In germline, CDR1 is LGHNT, CDR2 FRNRAP. The CDR3 DNA reads TGTGCTAGTGGCTGGGGGGGCCACGAGCAGTACTTC. It yields the protein CASGWGGHEQYF.

This clonotype was detected many times. This chain links TRBV4-1 with TRBJ1-2; 7 bases are shared with TRBD1. The germline V gene encodes CDR1 MGHRA and CDR2 YSYEKL. The CDR3 covers 16 residues. Trimming took 2 bases from V and 7 from J; bases not matched to a gene: 13. This CDR3 reads CASSQTTGTVLRGYTF. As DNA, the CDR3 is TGCGCCAGCAGCCAAACGACAGGGACGGTCCTCCGTGGCTACACCTTC.

The genes are TRBV6-1 and TRBJ1-2, with 9 bases identical to TRBD1. The CDR3 contains 14 residues. V was pared by 11 bases and J by 6 bases, with 13 bases of the junction left unmatched. Germline lookup yields CDR1 MNHNS and CDR2 SASEGT. CDR3 sequence (DNA): TGTGCCGGTACATGGGGACAGGGATTCGATGGCTACACCTTC. It yields the protein CAGTWGQGFDGYTF.

This clonotype came up a few times. The chain carries TRBV6-1 and TRBJ2-7; tentatively, D is TRBD1 (7 bases). This CDR3 comprises 16 residues. Germline V gene sequence: CDR1 MNHNS, CDR2 SASEGT. Deletions cut 5 bases from V and 1 base from J, with 18 bases between. CDR3 in DNA: TGTGCCAGCAGTCTCAGGGGGGAGTTTTCATCCTACGAGCAGTACTTC. Protein: CASSLRGEFSSYEQYF.

In DNA, the CDR3 is TGCAGCGTTGAAGTGACAGGGGGGCATGTCCAGTACTTC. Encoded protein: CSVEVTGGHVQYF. The V gene is TRBV29-1, the J gene TRBJ2-5; 9 bases fit TRBD1. This CDR3 has 13 amino acids. The trim removed 1 base at V and 10 bases at J, leaving 7 bases unmatched. The V gene's germline CDR1 is SQVTM and CDR2 ANQGSEA.

This clonotype appeared many times. The chain carries TRBV29-1 and TRBJ2-2, with TRBD2 as a possible D gene (6 bases). The CDR3 extends over 15 amino acids. The germline V and J ends were trimmed by 1 base and 0 bases, with 9 bases remaining between them. Looked up from germline, CDR1 is SQVTM and CDR2 is ANQGSEA. In DNA, the CDR3 is TGCAGCGTTGAAGCCCGGGGGACGAACACCGGGGAGCTGTTTTTT. As protein: CSVEARGTNTGELFF.

This clonotype came up many times. The chain combines TRBV5-5 with TRBJ2-7; TRBD1 matches at 7 bases. This CDR3 is 15 amino acids long. The V segment lost 4 bases and the J segment 3 bases; nucleotides outside the gene matches: 10. In germline, CDR1 is SGHKS, CDR2 YYEKEE (reference sequence). The CDR3 nucleotides read TGTGCCAGCAGCCCGAGGACAGGTAGAATCTACGAGCAGTACTTC. It specifies CASSPRTGRIYEQYF.

This clonotype showed up many times. The chain carries TRBV27 and TRBJ1-2; a possible D gene is TRBD1 (5 bases). Germline loops: CDR1 MNHEY, CDR2 SMNVEV (reference sequence). This CDR3 region has 15 residues. The germline V and J ends were trimmed by 4 bases and 8 bases, with 20 bases remaining between them. The DNA of the CDR3 is TGTGCCAGCAGTTCGATCGGGACTAGGGGAAAAGGCTACACCTTC. Amino acid sequence: CASSSIGTRGKGYTF.

This clonotype was observed at least ten times. For the CDR3, the DNA is TGTGCCAGCAGCGCCTCTTCAGTCGGCCAAAGCTCCTACGAGCAGTACTTC. Translating gives CASSASSVGQSSYEQYF. The genes are TRBV11-2 and TRBJ2-7; D is ambiguous. CDR3 length: 17 amino acids. CDR1 is SGHAT, CDR2 FQNNGV, per germline. V lost 5 bases and J 0 bases, leaving 20 bases between the germline ends.

In regard to this clonotype: The junction and the germline gene differ at one end; a read error may be behind it. The chain has TRBV6-2 or TRBV6-3 and TRBJ2-5, with D perhaps being TRBD1 or TRBD2 (5 bases each). CDR3 length: 16 residues. Germline V gene lookup returns CDR1 MNHEY and CDR2 SVGEGT. The CDR3 bases are TGTGCCAGCAGTTACTCGACGTGGTGGGACCAGGAGACCCAGTACTTC. Protein sequence: CASSYSTWWDQETQYF.

This clonotype was recorded many times. The chain carries TRBV6-4 and TRBJ1-2; a weak D match, TRBD1 (6 bases). CDR3 length equals 13 residues. Trimming took off 0 bases at V and 4 bases at J, with 6 bases between the two ends. Germline loops: CDR1 MRHNA, CDR2 SNTAGT. CDR3 sequence (DNA): TGTGCCAGCAGTGACTCGGACAGCTATGGCTACACCTTC. It specifies CASSDSDSYGYTF.

In this sample, this clonotype turned up many times. The chain has TRBV7-9 and TRBJ2-5, with a weak D call TRBD2 (6 bases). Trimming shortened V by 1 base and J by 1 base, and 10 bases separated the two germline ends. The CDR3 covers 15 residues. CDR1 and CDR2 from the germline V gene are SEHNR and FQNEAQ (reference sequence). The CDR3 protein is CASSLGRTTQETQYF. The DNA for the CDR3 is TGTGCCAGCAGCTTAGGACGGACTACCCAAGAGACCCAGTACTTC.

This clonotype was seen repeatedly, ten times or more. This chain joins TRBV6-1 and TRBJ2-7; tentative D call: TRBD2 (6 bases). Germline V gives CDR1 MNHNS, CDR2 SASEGT. V shed 8 bases and J shed 9 bases, with 23 bases lying between them. This CDR3 is 14 amino acids long. CDR3 region: CASSGNPGSNWQYF. CDR3 coding DNA: TGTGCCAGCTCCGGGAACCCCGGGAGTAATTGGCAGTACTTC.

Comments on this clonotype: Being one base from a much bigger clone, this may be a read error. This rearrangement joins TRBV3-1 to TRBJ1-1; D perhaps matches TRBD1 (5 bases). This CDR3 contains 15 residues. Trimming stripped 7 bases from V and 2 bases from J, with 17 bases between. Germline CDR1 LGHDT, CDR2 YNNKEL (reference sequence). The CDR3 region has the DNA TGTGCCAGCATCCGCGGAGCCAGGGCTAACACTGAAGCTTTCTTT. It yields the protein CASIRGARANTEAFF.

This clonotype was counted many times. The rearrangement uses TRBV5-4 and TRBJ1-2, with a tentative D call TRBD1 (5 bases). V shed 5 bases and J shed 4 bases, with 12 bases lying between them. This CDR3 comprises 13 residues. Germline CDR1 SGHNT, CDR2 YYREEE (reference sequence). In DNA form, the CDR3 reads TGTGCCAGCAGTCGTGACAGCGTCTATGGCTACACCTTC. Translated, it gives CASSRDSVYGYTF.

There are a few counts of this clonotype. This chain joins TRBV6-2 or TRBV6-3 and TRBJ2-2, with unresolved D. Trimming stripped 0 bases from V and 6 bases from J, with 17 bases between. The V gene's germline CDR1 is MNHEY and CDR2 SVGEGT. The CDR3 has 17 amino acids. CDR3 residues: CASSYSNDRTYSGELFF. CDR3 nucleotides: TGTGCCAGCAGTTACTCGAACGACCGGACGTATTCCGGGGAGCTGTTTTTT.

The genes are TRBV6-1 and TRBJ2-5, with a tentative D call TRBD2 (6 bases). Germline V gene lookup returns CDR1 MNHNS and CDR2 SASEGT. Trimming stripped 5 bases from V and 4 bases from J, with 17 bases between. The CDR3 is 15 residues long. The CDR3 protein is CASSPTAGHSETQYF. The CDR3 DNA reads as TGTGCCAGCAGTCCCACGGCGGGGCATTCAGAGACCCAGTACTTC.

The table lists this clonotype with a few counts. V usage is TRBV6-5 and J usage is TRBJ2-4; 9 bases are a match to TRBD1. The length of the CDR3 is 18 residues. Germline loops: CDR1 MNHEY, CDR2 SVGAGI. J gave up 3 bases and V 2 bases, and 11 bases lay outside the gene matches. In DNA, the CDR3 is TGTGCCAGCAGTTACGGGACAGGGACCCCCTTTGGCAAAAACATTCAGTACTTC. As protein: CASSYGTGTPFGKNIQYF.

This clonotype was counted at least ten times. This chain's CDR3 is CASRATVNTEAFF. CDR3 coding DNA: TGTGCCAGCAGGGCGACAGTCAACACTGAAGCTTTCTTT. The chain carries TRBV6-5 and TRBJ1-1; D may be TRBD1 (5 bases). From germline, CDR1 is MNHEY and CDR2 SVGAGI. Deletions cut 6 bases from V and 2 bases from J, with 10 bases between. This CDR3 has 13 amino acids.

This clonotype turned up a few times. This rearrangement joins TRBV6-5 to TRBJ1-2; D may be TRBD1 (5 bases). The CDR3 loop spans 15 amino acids. CDR1 MNHEY and CDR2 SVGAGI come from the germline V gene. Trimming cost V 3 bases and J 3 bases, with 14 bases left between them. CDR3 residues: CASSYLRGEYYGYTF. CDR3 in DNA: TGTGCCAGCAGTTATCTCCGGGGGGAATACTATGGCTACACCTTC.

This clonotype was found many times. CDR3 loop: CAILGTGGYGYTF. The CDR3 DNA sequence: TGTGCCATCCTTGGGACGGGGGGTTACGGCTACACCTTC. The gene calls are TRBV10-3 and TRBJ1-2; tentatively, D is TRBD1 (5 bases). The CDR3 loop spans 13 amino acids. Trimming shortened V by 8 bases and J by 8 bases, and 18 bases separated the two germline ends. CDR1 and CDR2 from the germline V gene are ENHRY and SYGVKD.

There are many counts of this clonotype. The gene calls are TRBV20-1 and TRBJ1-1, with TRBD1 as a possible D gene (6 bases). The CDR3 runs to 13 residues. Germline values: CDR1 DFQATT, CDR2 SNEGSKA (reference sequence). V lost 3 bases, J lost 5 bases, and 13 bases lay in between. The CDR3 here is CSARRRGATEAFF. The CDR3 DNA reads TGCAGTGCTAGGAGGCGGGGGGCGACTGAAGCTTTCTTT.